This entry lists 32 T cell receptor beta chains sequenced from one sample in a study of T-cell reconstitution after alpha-beta-depleted transplantation in children. Using unique molecular identifiers, the investigators prepared the TCRbeta library. A single record per CDR3 protein comes from TCRdb applying MiXCR to the PCR reads. The repertoire holds roughly 500,000 distinct CDR3 sequences, with around 19% as singletons. Here the sequenced sample was PBMCs from the stem cell graft donor, taken from the stem cell graft. These receptors originate from a human donor who donated a stem cell graft to a child with acute lymphoblastic leukemia.

This chain uses TRBV7-9 with TRBJ1-5, with unresolved D. The germline gives CDR1 SEHNR, CDR2 FQNEAQ (reference sequence). The V end lost 3 bases, the J end lost 9 bases, and 9 bases lay between the germline ends. There are 12 residues in the CDR3. This CDR3 reads CASSLGGSPQHF. DNA of the CDR3: TGTGCCAGCAGCTTGGGAGGATCGCCCCAGCATTTT.

There are many counts of this clonotype. The chain couples TRBV10-2 to TRBJ2-1, with 9 bases identical to TRBD2. The CDR3 length is 16 residues. Trimming at V came to 4 bases and at J to 0 bases, leaving 4 bases not matched to a gene. The germline CDR1 and CDR2 sequences are WSHSY and SAAADI. The chain's CDR3 is CASSGISGSSYNEQFF. The DNA of the CDR3 is TGCGCCAGCAGTGGGATTAGCGGGAGCTCCTACAATGAGCAGTTCTTC.

This clonotype was counted many times. The chain employs TRBV10-2 and TRBJ2-7, with a tentative D call TRBD1 (5 bases). The germline V gene has CDR1 WSHSY and CDR2 SAAADI. Trimming stripped 5 bases from V and 0 bases from J, with 8 bases between. The CDR3 length is 13 residues. CDR3: CASSQGRSYEQYF. In nucleotides, the CDR3 is TGCGCCAGCAGTCAGGGTCGCTCCTACGAGCAGTACTTC.

This chain uses TRBV5-6 with TRBJ2-3; the match to TRBD2 covers 10 bases. CDR3 size: 15 residues. With V trimmed by 4 bases and J by 2 bases, 4 bases remained unmatched. The germline V gene has CDR1 SGHDT and CDR2 YYEEEE. CDR3 sequence reads: CASSRAGGSTDTQYF. In nucleotides, the CDR3 is TGTGCCAGCAGCCGAGCGGGAGGGTCCACAGATACGCAGTATTTT.

The chain recombines TRBV3-1 with TRBJ2-7, with TRBD2 identical over 10 bases. The V and J ends lost 0 bases and 4 bases, in that order; junction bases with no gene match: 6. The CDR3 sequence is 16 residues long. Germline V gives CDR1 LGHDT, CDR2 YNNKEL (reference sequence). The CDR3 is CASSQDPSGSGYEQYF. The CDR3 DNA reads TGTGCCAGCAGCCAAGACCCTAGCGGGAGTGGTTACGAGCAGTACTTC.

V usage is TRBV12-3 or TRBV12-4 and J usage is TRBJ1-5; the match to TRBD1 covers 9 bases. This CDR3 is built from 16 residues. V gave up 5 bases and J gave up 6 bases; unmatched junction bases: 11. CDR3 sequence: CASSVPDRGKGQPQHF. Written as DNA, the CDR3 is TGTGCCAGCAGTGTCCCTGACAGGGGGAAGGGTCAGCCCCAGCATTTT.

J is TRBJ2-3 and V is TRBV29-1; 10 nucleotides agree with TRBD2. J lost 0 bases, V lost 4 bases, and 22 bases had no gene match. The CDR3 covers 21 residues. Germline loops: CDR1 SQVTM, CDR2 ANQGSEA. CDR3 residues: CSVVLAASGRDSRASTDTQYF. In DNA, the CDR3 is TGCAGCGTTGTCCTGGCCGCTAGCGGGAGAGATTCTCGTGCTAGCACAGATACGCAGTATTTT.

This chain joins TRBV20-1 and TRBJ2-2, with 8 bases fitting TRBD1. J gave up 5 bases and V 5 bases, and 7 bases lay outside the gene matches. The CDR3 is made up of 14 amino acids. Germline V gene lookup returns CDR1 DFQATT and CDR2 SNEGSKA (reference sequence). The DNA of the CDR3 is TGCAGTGCTCCTGGACAGGGCGGTACCGGGGAGCTGTTTTTT. Residues: CSAPGQGGTGELFF.

The chain has TRBV12-3 or TRBV12-4 and TRBJ2-1; D is possibly TRBD1 (5 bases). The CDR3 contains 15 residues. Deletions cut 4 bases from V and 6 bases from J, with 16 bases between. The CDR3 loop is CASSSAQVLVNEQFF. As DNA, the CDR3 is TGTGCCAGCAGTTCCGCACAGGTTCTGGTCAATGAGCAGTTCTTC.

In this sample, this clonotype turned up a few times. CDR3: CASSGPKGQVITGELFF. CDR3 sequence (DNA): TGCGCCAGCAGCGGTCCGAAGGGACAGGTGATCACCGGGGAGCTGTTTTTT. The chain links TRBV5-1 to TRBJ2-2; 8 nucleotides align to TRBD1. CDR1 is SGHRS, CDR2 YFSETQ, per germline. CDR3 size: 17 residues. With 4 bases clipped from V and 4 bases from J, the junction kept 12 bases outside the gene matches.

This chain joins TRBV24-1 and TRBJ2-7; no clear D. Germline CDR1 KGHDR, CDR2 SFDVKD. The CDR3 is 16 residues long. V lost 0 bases and J 4 bases, leaving 15 bases between the germline ends. CDR3 bases: TGTGCCACCAGTGATTTGTCAGCTTCGGGTCTATACGAGCAGTACTTC. This gives the protein CATSDLSASGLYEQYF.

The chain uses TRBV7-9 and TRBJ2-7, with 13 bases aligning to TRBD2. In germline, CDR1 is SEHNR, CDR2 FQNEAQ (reference sequence). This CDR3 spans 15 amino acids. V was pared by 5 bases and J by 5 bases, with 6 bases of the junction left unmatched. Here the CDR3 reads CASSIGLAGVNEQYF. The DNA of the CDR3 is TGTGCCAGCAGCATAGGACTAGCGGGAGTCAACGAGCAGTACTTC.

This chain joins TRBV25-1 and TRBJ1-4; D is unclear. The CDR3 covers 15 residues. Trimming removed 4 bases from V and 3 bases from J, with 12 bases in between. Per the germline V gene, CDR1 is MGHDK and CDR2 is SYGVNS. CDR3 bases: TGTGCCAGCAGTGGCGTGACTGAGCCTAATGAAAAACTGTTTTTT. Translating it yields CASSGVTEPNEKLFF.

This clonotype was recorded a few times. The chain uses TRBV2 and TRBJ2-1; D is unclear. V was cut by 2 bases and J by 8 bases, with 13 bases left in between. CDR1 is SNHLY and CDR2 is FYNNEI in the germline V gene. This CDR3 comprises 14 residues. In DNA, the CDR3 is TGTGCCAGCAGTGAACAAGGTAGCTGGTATGAGCAGTTCTTC. It specifies CASSEQGSWYEQFF.

J is TRBJ2-1 and V is TRBV3-1; TRBD2 might be the D (6 bases). The V end was cut by 0 bases, the J end by 1 base, with 13 bases between. Germline V lookup: CDR1 LGHDT, CDR2 YNNKEL (reference sequence). The CDR3 consists of 17 residues. DNA of the CDR3: TGTGCCAGCAGCCAAGAAGGGCTGCGGGAATCCTACAATGAGCAGTTCTTC. It encodes CASSQEGLRESYNEQFF.

This chain joins TRBV10-1 and TRBJ1-1; D is uncertain. Germline CDR1 and CDR2: WNHNN and SYGVQD (reference sequence). V was clipped by 1 base and J by 5 bases, with 8 bases between them. CDR3 length: 13 amino acids. CDR3 residues: CASSEFPWTEAFF. Here the CDR3 DNA reads TGCGCCAGCAGTGAGTTTCCGTGGACTGAAGCTTTCTTT.

This clonotype has more than one count but fewer than ten. The genes are TRBV9 and TRBJ2-1, with D unresolved. V was cut by 4 bases and J by 7 bases, with 15 bases left in between. Germline values: CDR1 SGDLS, CDR2 YYNGEE. This CDR3 has 14 amino acids. The CDR3 protein is CASSTGGEGNEQFF. In DNA, the CDR3 is TGTGCCAGCAGCACGGGTGGGGAAGGGAATGAGCAGTTCTTC. Drawing the rest from reference TRBV9 and TRBJ2-1, the complete variable domain is DSGVTQTPKHLITATGQRVTLRCSPRSGDLSVYWYQQSLDQGLQFLIQYYNGEERAKGNILERFSAQQFPDLHSELNLSSLELGDSALYFCASSTGGEGNEQFFGPGTRLTVL.

This rearrangement joins TRBV18 to TRBJ1-5, with TRBD1 as a possible D gene (6 bases). The CDR3 is made up of 15 amino acids. The germline V gene encodes CDR1 KGHSH and CDR2 LQKENI. Trimming cost V 2 bases and J 4 bases, with 12 bases left between them. The CDR3 sequence is CASSPGRGRNQPQHF. DNA of the CDR3: TGTGCCAGCTCACCAGGCCGGGGGCGAAATCAGCCCCAGCATTTT.

The J gene is TRBJ1-5, the V gene TRBV4-1; 7 bases fit TRBD1. Trimming removed 1 base from V and 7 bases from J; junction bases left unmatched: 7. Germline loops: CDR1 MGHRA, CDR2 YSYEKL. The CDR3 extends over 15 amino acids. CDR3 sequence: CASSQGRGRGQPQHF. For the CDR3, the DNA is TGCGCCAGCAGCCAAGGCAGGGGCAGGGGGCAGCCCCAGCATTTT.

The chain has TRBV12-3 or TRBV12-4 and TRBJ2-7, with TRBD1 identical over 9 bases. The CDR3 consists of 15 residues. After removal of 6 bases from V and 5 bases from J, the junction contained 11 bases not matched to a gene. The CDR3 is CASSPHRDRENEQYF. CDR3 bases: TGTGCCAGCAGCCCGCACCGGGACAGGGAAAACGAGCAGTACTTC.

The chain is built from TRBV29-1 and TRBJ2-3; no clear D. Germline assignment: CDR1 SQVTM and CDR2 ANQGSEA. The CDR3 extends over 10 amino acids. Trimming removed 4 bases at V and 4 bases at J, with 3 bases between. The CDR3, as DNA: TGCAGCGTTGTCTCAGATACGCAGTATTTT. It yields the protein CSVVSDTQYF.

In this sample, this clonotype turned up a few times. The chain joins TRBV20-1 to TRBJ2-3; D is undetermined. The CDR3 has 16 residues. V lost 5 bases and J lost 5, with 23 bases in between. The germline gives CDR1 DFQATT, CDR2 SNEGSKA (reference sequence). CDR3 nucleotide sequence: TGCAGTGCTCCCGACCGGAACCGACTTCCTCTAGATACGCAGTATTTT. Protein: CSAPDRNRLPLDTQYF.

In its sample, this clonotype was seen many times. J is TRBJ1-1 and V is TRBV12-3 or TRBV12-4, with D unclear. Trimming took 5 bases from V and 2 from J, leaving 3 bases between them. The CDR3 has 11 amino acids. The CDR3 nucleotides are TGTGCCAGCAGTAAAAACACTGAAGCTTTCTTT. The encoded protein is CASSKNTEAFF.

J is TRBJ2-1 and V is TRBV20-1; TRBD2 agrees at 9 bases. J was trimmed by 0 bases and V by 5 bases; bases with no gene match: 8. The V gene's germline CDR1 is DFQATT and CDR2 SNEGSKA (reference sequence). This CDR3 comprises 16 residues. The CDR3 coding sequence is TGCAGTGCTGGCGGCGGGAGGGCAAGCTCCTACAATGAGCAGTTCTTC. Its translation: CSAGGGRASSYNEQFF.

This clonotype was observed a few times. This chain joins TRBV7-9 and TRBJ2-1; 7 bases agree with TRBD2. V lost 5 bases and J lost 5; bases outside the gene matches: 15. CDR3 length: 17 residues. CDR1 is SEHNR, CDR2 FQNEAQ, per germline (reference sequence). This CDR3 is CASSPKTGERGNNEQFF. The DNA of the CDR3 is TGTGCCAGCAGCCCAAAGACCGGGGAGCGGGGAAACAATGAGCAGTTCTTC.

This clonotype was counted a few times. This rearrangement joins TRBV5-1 to TRBJ2-6, with D hard to call. The germline V and J ends were trimmed by 4 bases and 4 bases, with 6 bases remaining between them. Germline CDR1 reads SGHRS; CDR2 reads YFSETQ. The CDR3 is 13 residues long. CDR3 protein: CASSQMGANVLTF. The CDR3 DNA reads as TGCGCCAGCAGCCAGATGGGGGCCAACGTCCTGACTTTC.

The rearrangement uses TRBV7-3 and TRBJ2-1, with 7 bases lining up with TRBD2. V was clipped by 2 bases and J by 8 bases; unmatched bases: 12. The CDR3 totals 16 residues. Germline CDR1 and CDR2: SGHTA and FQGTGA. CDR3 sequence reads: CASSLHLGGPKHEQFF. The DNA for the CDR3 is TGTGCCAGCAGCTTACATCTGGGAGGGCCAAAGCATGAGCAGTTCTTC.

This clonotype was counted between two and nine times. V usage is TRBV29-1 and J usage is TRBJ1-1; D not certain. V was clipped by 3 bases and J by 4 bases, with 6 bases between them. CDR1 and CDR2 (germline): SQVTM, ANQGSEA. The CDR3 length is 11 residues. CDR3 region: CSVEEGTEAFF. The CDR3 nucleotides read TGCAGCGTTGAGGAGGGCACTGAAGCTTTCTTT. Filled out from reference TRBV29-1 and TRBJ1-1, the complete variable domain reads SAVISQKPSRDICQRGTSLTIQCQVDSQVTMMFWYRQQPGQSLTLIATANQGSEATYESGFVIDKFPISRPNLTFSTLTVSNMSPEDSSIYLCSVEEGTEAFFGQGTRLTVV.

J is TRBJ2-1 and V is TRBV15; 7 bases fit TRBD1. This CDR3 has 19 amino acids. V trimming: 4 bases; J trimming: 0 bases; junction bases outside the gene matches: 15. Germline V lookup: CDR1 LNHNV, CDR2 YYDKDF (reference sequence). CDR3 sequence (DNA): TGTGCCACCAGCACCTACAGGGGCCCGGCCATTAGCTCCTACAATGAGCAGTTCTTC. Translating it yields CATSTYRGPAISSYNEQFF.

About this clonotype itself: A junction boundary mismatches the germline segment, possibly from a read error. The J gene is TRBJ2-4, the V gene TRBV5-6; D is perhaps TRBD2 (5 bases). CDR3 size: 16 residues. CDR1 is SGHDT and CDR2 is YYEEEE in the germline V gene. DNA for the CDR3: TGTGCCAGCAGCTCAGATCCCCTTCTAGCCAAAAACAGTCAGTACTTC. This codes for CASSSDPLLAKNSQYF. The full variable domain, with the rest looked up from reference TRBV5-6 and TRBJ2-4, is DAGVTQSPTHLIKTRGQQVTLRCSPKSGHDTVSWYQQALGQGPQFIFQYYEEEERQRGNFPDRFSGHQFPNYSSELNVNALLLGDSALYLCASSSDPLLAKNSQYFGAGTRLSVL.

This clonotype turned up a few times. The chain is built from TRBV24-1 and TRBJ2-2; maybe TRBD2 (5 bases). Germline lookup yields CDR1 KGHDR and CDR2 SFDVKD. The CDR3 is 13 residues long. The V gene lost 8 bases and the J gene lost 4 bases, with 10 bases spanning the gap. In DNA, the CDR3 is TGTGCCACCAAGTCGGGAACCACCGGGGAGCTGTTTTTT. Translated, it gives CATKSGTTGELFF.

This clonotype was observed a few times. The V and J genes are TRBV5-1 and TRBJ2-7; 13 positions agree with TRBD2. Germline assignment: CDR1 SGHRS and CDR2 YFSETQ. The CDR3 is 15 amino acids. Trimming took 7 bases from V and 3 from J; bases not matched to a gene: 7. The CDR3 protein is CASSPGTSGNYEQYF. CDR3 nucleotides: TGCGCCAGCTCGCCCGGGACTAGCGGGAACTACGAGCAGTACTTC.